One and the same sample provided the 19 T cell receptor beta chains below, sequenced in a study of blood T cell repertoires in COVID-19. Profiled with immunoSEQ multiplex PCR; TCRdb holds only in-frame clones, not every one. This sample has nearly 350,000 clones; over 80% occur once, and the top ten carry over 6%. Sample: peripheral blood. The origin of the receptors is a woman aged 50 to 60 with COVID-19, enrolled during active disease.

CDR3 coding DNA: TGTGCCAGCAGCGCACCAGGGTCCTTAGCTGGAAACACCATATATTTT. Protein sequence: CASSAPGSLAGNTIYF. The chain recombines TRBV7-9 with TRBJ1-3; D might be TRBD1 (5 bases). From germline, CDR1 is SEHNR and CDR2 FQNEAQ (reference sequence). Trimming took 5 bases from V and 2 from J, leaving 16 bases between them. The CDR3 extends over 16 amino acids.

The V and J genes are TRBV2 and TRBJ1-5, with a weak D call TRBD1 (5 bases). V lost 5 bases, J lost 0 bases, and 11 bases lay in between. This CDR3 is built from 15 residues. The germline gives CDR1 SNHLY, CDR2 FYNNEI. The CDR3 bases are TGTGCCAGCAGTCGACGGGGGTATAGCAATCAGCCCCAGCATTTT. Translating gives CASSRRGYSNQPQHF.

This clone has more than one count but fewer than ten. The rearrangement links TRBV19 to TRBJ2-1; 9 bases match TRBD2. V lost 7 bases to trimming and J lost 6 bases; unmatched junction nucleotides: 19. From germline, CDR1 is LNHDA and CDR2 SQIVND (reference sequence). This CDR3 spans 18 amino acids. The CDR3 reads CASKPPVGGRAAANEQFF. CDR3 DNA: TGTGCCAGTAAACCCCCCGTAGGCGGGAGGGCCGCCGCCAATGAGCAGTTCTTC.

The V and J genes are TRBV19 and TRBJ1-3; 7 nucleotides align to TRBD1. J was trimmed by 0 bases and V by 7 bases; bases with no gene match: 12. CDR1 is LNHDA, CDR2 SQIVND, per germline (reference sequence). This CDR3 is 17 amino acids long. The CDR3 DNA follows: TGTGCCAGTACCCCTTCGACAGGGTCCTACTCTGGAAACACCATATATTTT. Protein product: CASTPSTGSYSGNTIYF.

The chain has TRBV6-5 and TRBJ1-2; D not resolved. Trimming stripped 11 bases from V and 3 bases from J, with 10 bases between. CDR1 and CDR2 from the germline V gene are MNHEY and SVGAGI. The CDR3 totals 11 residues. CDR3 bases: TGTGCCGCCCGACGGGACTATGGCTACACCTTC. Translated, it gives CAARRDYGYTF.

This clone appeared a single time. The chain uses TRBV20-1 and TRBJ1-1; possible D gene TRBD1, 6 bases. Germline-derived CDR1 and CDR2 are DFQATT and SNEGSKA (reference sequence). The CDR3 has 12 amino acids. V lost 3 bases to trimming and J lost 9 bases, with 14 bases between them. This CDR3 reads CSASGDTLKAFF. Here the CDR3 DNA reads TGCAGTGCTAGTGGGGACACCCTTAAAGCTTTCTTT.

This chain joins TRBV6-5 and TRBJ2-3; weak D call: TRBD2 (6 bases). This CDR3 region has 15 residues. V was pared by 6 bases and J by 5 bases, with 18 bases between. The germline V gene encodes CDR1 MNHEY and CDR2 SVGAGI. CDR3 amino acids: CASSHTSLKVDTQYF. CDR3 nucleotide sequence: TGTGCCAGCAGCCATACTAGCCTAAAGGTAGATACGCAGTATTTT.

This clone was detected only a few times. This rearrangement joins TRBV11-2 to TRBJ2-1; a weak D match, TRBD2 (5 bases). CDR3 length: 16 amino acids. The germline V gene encodes CDR1 SGHAT and CDR2 FQNNGV. V lost 2 bases, J lost 7 bases, and 18 bases lay in between. In nucleotides, the CDR3 is TGTGCCAGCAGCTTAATGAGAGGACGGGGAAGAAATGAGCAGTTCTTC. Protein: CASSLMRGRGRNEQFF. The variable domain in full, completed from reference TRBV11-2 and TRBJ2-1, reads EAGVAQSPRYKIIEKRQSVAFWCNPISGHATLYWYQQILGQGPKLLIQFQNNGVVDDSQLPKDRFSAERLKGVDSTLKIQPAKLEDSAVYLCASSLMRGRGRNEQFFGPGTRLTVL.

V gene TRBV5-1 combines with J gene TRBJ2-2, with TRBD1 matching over 8 bases. Germline V CDR1 and CDR2: SGHRS, YFSETQ. The CDR3 is 16 amino acids. V lost 3 bases to trimming and J lost 1 base; unmatched junction nucleotides: 5. The CDR3 sequence is CASSSTGTGNTGELFF. The CDR3 DNA sequence: TGCGCCAGCAGCTCTACCGGGACAGGGAACACCGGGGAGCTGTTTTTT. The whole variable domain, remainder taken from reference TRBV5-1 and TRBJ2-2, is KAGVTQTPRYLIKTRGQQVTLSCSPISGHRSVSWYQQTPGQGLQFLFEYFSETQRNKGNFPGRFSGRQFSNSRSEMNVSTLELGDSALYLCASSSTGTGNTGELFFGEGSRLTVL.

In DNA, the CDR3 is TGTGCCAGCAGCCAAATCGAGGGTCAAGAGACCCAGTACTTC. Translated: CASSQIEGQETQYF. This chain uses TRBV14 with TRBJ2-5; possibly TRBD2 for D (5 bases). This CDR3 is 14 amino acids long. From germline, CDR1 is SGHDN and CDR2 FVKESK. V lost 2 bases, J lost 2 bases, and 9 bases lay in between.

The gene calls are TRBV29-1 and TRBJ2-7; possibly TRBD2 for D (7 bases). The CDR3 runs 15 residues. CDR1 and CDR2 from the germline V gene are SQVTM and ANQGSEA. Trimming removed 7 bases from V and 0 bases from J, with 19 bases in between. The CDR3 DNA sequence: TGCAGCGCCAGAATGGGGGGGCTGATCTCCTACGAGCAGTACTTC. It translates to CSARMGGLISYEQYF.

V and J are TRBV5-1 and TRBJ2-3; the D gene is possibly TRBD1 (5 bases). The V and J ends lost 0 bases and 6 bases respectively, with 11 bases between them. Per the germline V gene, CDR1 is SGHRS and CDR2 is YFSETQ. The CDR3 totals 14 residues. CDR3 in amino acids: CASSLGSGSDTQYF. The CDR3 DNA reads as TGCGCCAGCAGCTTGGGCTCAGGGTCGGATACGCAGTATTTT.

The chain joins TRBV18 to TRBJ1-6; D is possibly TRBD1 (5 bases). This CDR3 is built from 14 residues. Per the germline V gene, CDR1 is KGHSH and CDR2 is LQKENI. Trimming took off 2 bases at V and 7 bases at J, with 9 bases between the two ends. The CDR3 region is CASSPKQANSPLHF. In nucleotides, the CDR3 is TGTGCCAGCTCACCAAAACAGGCAAATTCACCCCTCCACTTT.

The chain is built from TRBV18 and TRBJ2-7; 12 positions agree with TRBD2. The V segment lost 5 bases and the J segment 6 bases; nucleotides outside the gene matches: 5. The CDR3 runs to 14 residues. Per germline, CDR1 KGHSH and CDR2 LQKENI. CDR3 nucleotide sequence: TGTGCCAGCTCAGGCCTAGCGGGAGGGAGCGAGCAGTACTTC. Translating gives CASSGLAGGSEQYF.

This CDR3 is CASSHLAGSSLDTQYF. CDR3 DNA: TGTGCCAGCAGTCACTTAGCGGGGTCGAGCTTAGATACGCAGTATTTT. The genes are TRBV28 and TRBJ2-3, with 8 bases fitting TRBD2. Trimming removed 5 bases from V and 5 bases from J; junction bases left unmatched: 12. Germline V gene sequence: CDR1 MDHEN, CDR2 SYDVKM. The CDR3 is 16 amino acids.

The chain joins TRBV19 to TRBJ2-1, with 11 bases matching TRBD1. The J segment lost 4 bases and the V segment lost 5 bases, leaving 4 bases of the junction unmatched. The CDR3 consists of 15 residues. Germline-derived CDR1 and CDR2 are LNHDA and SQIVND (reference sequence). This CDR3 reads CASSPGTGGYNEQFF. The CDR3 bases are TGTGCCAGTAGTCCAGGGACAGGGGGTTACAATGAGCAGTTCTTC. The whole variable domain, filled in from reference TRBV19 and TRBJ2-1, reads DGGITQSPKYLFRKEGQNVTLSCEQNLNHDAMYWYRQDPGQGLRLIYYSQIVNDFQKGDIAEGYSVSREKKESFPLTVTSAQKNPTAFYLCASSPGTGGYNEQFFGPGTRLTVL.

This chain uses TRBV19 with TRBJ2-3, with TRBD2 as a possible D gene (6 bases). Trimming stripped 5 bases from V and 2 bases from J, with 14 bases between. Germline CDR1 LNHDA, CDR2 SQIVND (reference sequence). The CDR3 is 15 amino acids. The CDR3 nucleotides read TGTGCCAGTAGTGTCACGGGACTCTACACAGATACGCAGTATTTT. It yields the protein CASSVTGLYTDTQYF.

The CDR3 DNA reads TGTGCCAGCAGCCCAGAGACAGGGGACACCGGGGAGCTGTTTTTT. Protein sequence: CASSPETGDTGELFF. The rearrangement uses TRBV13 and TRBJ2-2, with 8 bases aligning to TRBD1. The V and J ends lost 5 bases and 3 bases, in that order; junction bases with no gene match: 5. This CDR3 has 15 amino acids. CDR1 and CDR2 from the germline V gene are PRHDT and FYEKMQ (reference sequence).

V usage is TRBV24-1 and J usage is TRBJ1-5; 7 nucleotides match TRBD1. With 3 bases clipped from V and 2 bases from J, the junction kept 6 bases outside the gene matches. CDR3 length: 16 amino acids. In germline, CDR1 is KGHDR, CDR2 SFDVKD. In DNA form, the CDR3 reads TGTGCCACCAGTGATAACAGGGGCTTTGGCAATCAGCCCCAGCATTTT. It codes for CATSDNRGFGNQPQHF.